Sequencing of this T cell receptor (beta chain) was carried out in a study of T cell responses to AZD1222 COVID-19 vaccine. Assay used: immunoSEQ multiplex PCR; TCRdb lists only in-frame clones, some missing. The sample shows over 150,000 clones, about 87% of them seen only once. V was cut by 1 base and J by 4 bases, with 5 bases left in between. This CDR3 spans 12 amino acids. The germline V gene encodes CDR1 SGHTA and CDR2 FQGNSA. This specimen consisted of peripheral blood, obtained on day 0 of AZD1222 vaccination. The chain couples TRBV7-2 to TRBJ2-7; D is ambiguous. The source of this sequence is an adult in good health. DNA for the CDR3: TGTGCCAGCAGCTTAGTAGGTTACGAGCAGTACTTC. This sequence encodes CASSLVGYEQYF.